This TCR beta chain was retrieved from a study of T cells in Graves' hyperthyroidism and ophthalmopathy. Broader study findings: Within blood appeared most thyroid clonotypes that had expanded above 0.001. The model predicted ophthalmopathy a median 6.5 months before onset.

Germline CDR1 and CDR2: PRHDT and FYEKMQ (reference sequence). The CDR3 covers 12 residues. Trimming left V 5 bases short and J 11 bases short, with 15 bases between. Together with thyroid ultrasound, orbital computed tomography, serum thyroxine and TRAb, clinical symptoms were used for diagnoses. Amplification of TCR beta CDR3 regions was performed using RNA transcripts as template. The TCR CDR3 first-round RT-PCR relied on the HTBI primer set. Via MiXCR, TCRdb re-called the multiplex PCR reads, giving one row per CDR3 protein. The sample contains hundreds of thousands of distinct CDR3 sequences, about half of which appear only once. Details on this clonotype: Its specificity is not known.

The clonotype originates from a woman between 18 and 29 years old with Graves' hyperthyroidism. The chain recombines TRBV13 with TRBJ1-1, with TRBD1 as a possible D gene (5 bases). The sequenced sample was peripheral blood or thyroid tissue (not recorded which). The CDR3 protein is CASSQEVGPAFF. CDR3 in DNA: TGTGCCAGCAGCCAAGAGGTGGGACCGGCTTTCTTT.